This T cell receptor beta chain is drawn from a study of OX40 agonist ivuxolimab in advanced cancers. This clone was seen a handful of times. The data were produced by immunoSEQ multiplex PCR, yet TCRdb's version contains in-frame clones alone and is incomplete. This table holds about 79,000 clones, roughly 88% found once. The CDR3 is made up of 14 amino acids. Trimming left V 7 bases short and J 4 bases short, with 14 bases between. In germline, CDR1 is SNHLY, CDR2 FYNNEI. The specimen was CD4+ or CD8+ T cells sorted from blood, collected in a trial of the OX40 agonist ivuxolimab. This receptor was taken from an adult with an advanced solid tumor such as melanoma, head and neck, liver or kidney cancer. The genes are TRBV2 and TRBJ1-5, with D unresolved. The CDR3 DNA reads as TGTGCCAGCAAAAAGGGAATTGCAAATCAGCCCCAGCATTTT. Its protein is CASKKGIANQPQHF.